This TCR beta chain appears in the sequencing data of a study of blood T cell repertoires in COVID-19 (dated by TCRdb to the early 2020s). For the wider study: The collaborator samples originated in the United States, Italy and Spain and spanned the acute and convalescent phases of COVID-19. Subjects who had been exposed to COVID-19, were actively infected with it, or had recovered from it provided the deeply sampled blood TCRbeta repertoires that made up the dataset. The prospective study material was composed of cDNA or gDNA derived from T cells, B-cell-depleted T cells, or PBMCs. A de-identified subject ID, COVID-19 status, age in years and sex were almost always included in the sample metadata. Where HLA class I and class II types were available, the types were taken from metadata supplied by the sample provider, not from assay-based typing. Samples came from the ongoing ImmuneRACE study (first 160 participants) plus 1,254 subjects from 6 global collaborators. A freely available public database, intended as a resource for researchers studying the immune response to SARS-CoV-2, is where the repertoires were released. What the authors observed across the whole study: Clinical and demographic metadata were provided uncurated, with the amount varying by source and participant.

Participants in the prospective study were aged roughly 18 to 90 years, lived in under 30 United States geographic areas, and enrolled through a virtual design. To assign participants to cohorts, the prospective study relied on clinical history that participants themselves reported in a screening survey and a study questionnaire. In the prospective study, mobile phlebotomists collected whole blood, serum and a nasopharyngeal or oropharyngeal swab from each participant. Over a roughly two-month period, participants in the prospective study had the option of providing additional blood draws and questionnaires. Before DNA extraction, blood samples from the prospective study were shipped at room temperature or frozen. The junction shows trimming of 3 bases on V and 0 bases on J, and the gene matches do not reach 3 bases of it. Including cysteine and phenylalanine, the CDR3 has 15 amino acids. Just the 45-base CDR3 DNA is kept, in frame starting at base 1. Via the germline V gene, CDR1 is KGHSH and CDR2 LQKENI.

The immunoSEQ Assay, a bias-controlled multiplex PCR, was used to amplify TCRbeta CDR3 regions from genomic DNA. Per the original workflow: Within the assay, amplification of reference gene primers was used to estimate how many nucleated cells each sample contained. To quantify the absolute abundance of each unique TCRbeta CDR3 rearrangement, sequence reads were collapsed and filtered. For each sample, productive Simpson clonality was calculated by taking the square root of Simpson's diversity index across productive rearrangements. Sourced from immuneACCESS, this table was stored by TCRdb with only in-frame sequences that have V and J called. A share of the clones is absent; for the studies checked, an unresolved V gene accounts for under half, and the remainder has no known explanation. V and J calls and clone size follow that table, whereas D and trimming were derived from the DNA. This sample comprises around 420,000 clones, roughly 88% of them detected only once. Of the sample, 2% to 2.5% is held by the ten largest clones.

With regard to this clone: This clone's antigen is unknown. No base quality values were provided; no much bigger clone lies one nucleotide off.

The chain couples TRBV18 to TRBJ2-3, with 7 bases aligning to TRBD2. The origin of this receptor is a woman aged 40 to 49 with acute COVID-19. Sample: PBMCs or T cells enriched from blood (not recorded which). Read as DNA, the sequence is TGTGCCAGCTCACCGGCCGGGGGGAGCACAGATACGCAGTATTTT. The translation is CASSPAGGSTDTQYF.